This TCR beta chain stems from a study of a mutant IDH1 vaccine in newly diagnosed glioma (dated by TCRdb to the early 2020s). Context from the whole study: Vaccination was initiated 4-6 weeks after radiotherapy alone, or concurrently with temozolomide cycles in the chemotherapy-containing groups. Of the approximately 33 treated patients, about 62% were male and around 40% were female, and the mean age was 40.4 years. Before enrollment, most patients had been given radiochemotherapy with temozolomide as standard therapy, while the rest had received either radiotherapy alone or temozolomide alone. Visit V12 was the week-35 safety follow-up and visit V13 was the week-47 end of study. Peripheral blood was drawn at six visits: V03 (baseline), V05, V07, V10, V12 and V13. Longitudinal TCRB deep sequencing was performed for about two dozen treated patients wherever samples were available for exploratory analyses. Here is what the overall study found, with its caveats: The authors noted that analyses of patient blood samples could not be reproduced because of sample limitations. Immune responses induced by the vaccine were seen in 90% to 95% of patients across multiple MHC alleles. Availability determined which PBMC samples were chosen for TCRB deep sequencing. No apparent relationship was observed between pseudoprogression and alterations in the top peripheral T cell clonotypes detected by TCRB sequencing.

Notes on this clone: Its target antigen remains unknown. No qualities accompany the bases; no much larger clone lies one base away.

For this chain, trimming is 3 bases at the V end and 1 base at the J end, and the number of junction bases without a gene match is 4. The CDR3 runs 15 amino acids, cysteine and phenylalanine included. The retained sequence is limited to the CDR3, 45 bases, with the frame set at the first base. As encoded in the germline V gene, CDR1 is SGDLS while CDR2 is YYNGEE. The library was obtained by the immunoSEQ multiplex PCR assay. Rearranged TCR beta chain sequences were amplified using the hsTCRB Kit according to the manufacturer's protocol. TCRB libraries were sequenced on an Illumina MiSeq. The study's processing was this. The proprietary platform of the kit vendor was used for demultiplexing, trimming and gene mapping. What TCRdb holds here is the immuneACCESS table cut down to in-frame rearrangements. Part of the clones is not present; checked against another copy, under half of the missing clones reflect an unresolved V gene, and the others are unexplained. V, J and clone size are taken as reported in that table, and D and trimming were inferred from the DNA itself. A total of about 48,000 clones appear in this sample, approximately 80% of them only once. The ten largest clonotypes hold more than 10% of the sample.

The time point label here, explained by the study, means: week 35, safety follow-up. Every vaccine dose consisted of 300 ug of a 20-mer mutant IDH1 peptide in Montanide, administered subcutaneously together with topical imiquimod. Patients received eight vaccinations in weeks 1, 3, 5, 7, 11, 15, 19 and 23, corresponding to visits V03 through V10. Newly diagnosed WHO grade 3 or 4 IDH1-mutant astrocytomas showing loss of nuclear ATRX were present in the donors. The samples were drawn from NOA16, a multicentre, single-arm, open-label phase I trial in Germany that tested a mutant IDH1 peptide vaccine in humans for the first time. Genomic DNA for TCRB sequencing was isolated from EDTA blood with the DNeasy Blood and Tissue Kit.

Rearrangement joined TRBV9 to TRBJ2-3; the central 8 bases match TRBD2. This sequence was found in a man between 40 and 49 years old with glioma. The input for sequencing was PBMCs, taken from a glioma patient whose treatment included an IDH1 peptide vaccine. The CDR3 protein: CASSAGLGRTDTQYF. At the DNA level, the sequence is TGTGCCAGCAGCGCGGGACTAGGTCGCACAGATACGCAGTATTTT.